One sample yielded the 12 T cell receptor beta chains listed below, sequenced in a study of monozygotic twins with inflammatory bowel disease. TCRdb derives one entry per CDR3 protein from the 5' RACE reads, leaving out DNA. The table for this sample gives about 380,000 distinct CDR3 sequences. The source material was blood. Receptors originate from a human donor with ulcerative colitis or Crohn's disease, or a healthy co-twin of an affected twin (not recorded which).

The chain carries TRBV5-1 and TRBJ1-2. The CDR3 totals 12 residues. Per the germline V gene, CDR1 is SGHRS and CDR2 is YFSETQ. The CDR3 region is CASSLGPYGYTF. Variable domain in full (rest from reference TRBV5-1 and TRBJ1-2): KAGVTQTPRYLIKTRGQQVTLSCSPISGHRSVSWYQQTPGQGLQFLFEYFSETQRNKGNFPGRFSGRQFSNSRSEMNVSTLELGDSALYLCASSLGPYGYTFGSGTRLTVV.

The CDR3 loop reads CASSLATGPWGETQYF. J is TRBJ2-5 and V is TRBV7-9; TCRdb indicates TRBD1, and absent DNA this call remains unverified. CDR3 length: 16 residues. The germline V gene has CDR1 SEHNR and CDR2 FQNEAQ (reference sequence).

The chain links TRBV7-9 to TRBJ2-7; without DNA, the TCRdb call of TRBD2 cannot be checked. This CDR3 comprises 15 residues. CDR1 is SEHNR, CDR2 FQNEAQ, per germline (reference sequence). CDR3 amino acids: CASSFRLAGTYEQYF.

The chain has TRBV5-1 and TRBJ2-1; TCRdb names TRBD1, which stays unverified in the absence of DNA. The CDR3 has 17 residues. Germline V lookup: CDR1 SGHRS, CDR2 YFSETQ. CDR3 residues: CASSLLGGAYSYNEQFF.

The V gene is TRBV6-1, the J gene TRBJ1-1; TCRdb proposes TRBD1, but this gene call is untestable without DNA. The CDR3 runs to 15 residues. In germline, CDR1 is MNHNS, CDR2 SASEGT. CDR3 loop: CASSLWTGSNTEAFF.

This chain joins TRBV24-1 and TRBJ1-1. CDR3 length: 13 amino acids. Germline assignment: CDR1 KGHDR and CDR2 SFDVKD. The CDR3 loop reads CATSDYKSTEAFF.

The chain carries TRBV3-1 and TRBJ1-5; with no DNA, the TCRdb D assignment of TRBD1 cannot be verified. Germline lookup yields CDR1 LGHDT and CDR2 YNNKEL (reference sequence). This CDR3 has 14 residues. CDR3 loop: CASSQRTGTQPQHF.

The chain has TRBV7-9 and TRBJ2-7; checking the TCRdb D call of TRBD1 is not possible without DNA. The CDR3 totals 16 residues. Germline V gene lookup returns CDR1 SEHNR and CDR2 FQNEAQ (reference sequence). CDR3: CASSPTPAGRADEQYF.

The chain uses TRBV9 and TRBJ2-5; there is no DNA to check the TCRdb D call of TRBD2. This CDR3 comprises 15 residues. Germline V gene sequence: CDR1 SGDLS, CDR2 YYNGEE. The CDR3 sequence is CASSVAEGLAETQYF.

V gene TRBV5-1 combines with J gene TRBJ1-6. There are 15 residues in the CDR3. Germline V lookup: CDR1 SGHRS, CDR2 YFSETQ. This CDR3 reads CASSLGLSKNSPLHF. The entire variable domain, with the rest obtained from reference TRBV5-1 and TRBJ1-6, is as follows: KAGVTQTPRYLIKTRGQQVTLSCSPISGHRSVSWYQQTPGQGLQFLFEYFSETQRNKGNFPGRFSGRQFSNSRSEMNVSTLELGDSALYLCASSLGLSKNSPLHFGNGTRLTVT.

This chain connects TRBV9 to TRBJ2-1; TCRdb's D call of TRBD2 is untestable without DNA. The germline V gene has CDR1 SGDLS and CDR2 YYNGEE. This CDR3 spans 18 amino acids. CDR3 loop: CASSGTSGGAVVGDEQFF.

CDR3 residues: CASSRNGRGDYGYTF. The chain has TRBV4-1 and TRBJ1-2; TCRdb names TRBD1, which stays unverified in the absence of DNA. CDR1 and CDR2 (germline): MGHRA, YSYEKL. The length of the CDR3 is 15 residues.